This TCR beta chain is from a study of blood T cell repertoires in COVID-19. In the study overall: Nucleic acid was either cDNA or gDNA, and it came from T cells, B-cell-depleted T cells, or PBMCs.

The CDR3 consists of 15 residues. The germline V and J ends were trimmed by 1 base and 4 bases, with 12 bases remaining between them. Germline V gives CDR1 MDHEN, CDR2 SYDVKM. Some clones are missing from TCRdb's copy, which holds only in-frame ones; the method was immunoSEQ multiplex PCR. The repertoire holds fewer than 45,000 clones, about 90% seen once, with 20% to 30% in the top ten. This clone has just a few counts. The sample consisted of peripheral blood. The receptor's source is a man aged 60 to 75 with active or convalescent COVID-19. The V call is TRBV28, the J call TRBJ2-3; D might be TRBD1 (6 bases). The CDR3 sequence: CASSLYQGFADTQYF. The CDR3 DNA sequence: TGTGCCAGCAGTTTATATCAGGGGTTCGCAGATACGCAGTATTTT. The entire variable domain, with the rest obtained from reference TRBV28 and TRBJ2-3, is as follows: DVKVTQSSRYLVKRTGEKVFLECVQDMDHENMFWYRQDPGLGLRLIYFSYDVKMKEKGDIPEGYSVSREKKERFSLILESASTNQTSMYLCASSLYQGFADTQYFGPGTRLTVL.